This T cell receptor (beta chain) was recorded in a study of cytomegalovirus exposure and HLA in healthy donors. Remarks on this clone: The sample carries other DNA sequences with the same CDR3.

Both 60 Vbeta primers and 13 Jbeta primers went into the PCR. Sequencing used immunoSEQ multiplex PCR; TCRdb keeps in-frame clones, though not all of them. The profile shows around 180,000 clones, approximately 81% of them singletons. The CDR3 runs 14 residues. V lost 5 bases, J lost 1 base, and 11 bases lay in between. Germline values: CDR1 ENHRY, CDR2 SYGVKD. This receptor was obtained from a young woman in good health and CMV-seropositive. The chain is built from TRBV10-3 and TRBJ1-2; tentative D call: TRBD1 (6 bases). Sequencing input: PBMCs. The CDR3 loop is CAISRQEGNYGYTF. CDR3 bases: TGTGCCATCAGTAGACAGGAAGGTAACTATGGCTACACCTTC.